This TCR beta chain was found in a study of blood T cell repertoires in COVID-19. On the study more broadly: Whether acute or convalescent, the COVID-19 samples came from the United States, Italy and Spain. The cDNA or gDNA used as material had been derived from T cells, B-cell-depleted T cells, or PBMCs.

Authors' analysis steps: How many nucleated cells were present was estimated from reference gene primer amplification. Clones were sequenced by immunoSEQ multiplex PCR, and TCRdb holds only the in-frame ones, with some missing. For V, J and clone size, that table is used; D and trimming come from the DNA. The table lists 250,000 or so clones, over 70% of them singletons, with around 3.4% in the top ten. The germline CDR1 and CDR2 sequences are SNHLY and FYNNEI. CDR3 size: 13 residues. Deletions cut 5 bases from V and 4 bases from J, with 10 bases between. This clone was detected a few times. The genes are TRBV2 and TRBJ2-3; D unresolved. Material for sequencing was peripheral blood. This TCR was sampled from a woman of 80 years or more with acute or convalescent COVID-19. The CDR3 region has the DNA TGTGCCAGCAGTTTAATAGCCGCAGATACGCAGTATTTT. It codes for CASSLIAADTQYF.